The entry that follows covers one T cell receptor beta chain sequence. Original methodology: Counts of nucleated cells, estimated from reference gene primer amplification, were obtained. TCRdb keeps only in-frame clones here, not all; method: immunoSEQ multiplex PCR. D and trimming come from the DNA, and the V and J calls and clone size come from that table. The data hold around 230,000 clones, with 85% observed a single time. This record comes from a study of blood T cell repertoires in COVID-19. About the study: The United States, Italy and Spain supplied acute and convalescent COVID-19 samples. PBMCs, B-cell-depleted T cells, or T cells provided the cDNA or gDNA that made up the material.

The CDR3 totals 16 residues. Germline V CDR1 and CDR2: LGHDT, YNNKEL (reference sequence). The J segment lost 6 bases and the V segment lost 0 bases, leaving 10 bases of the junction unmatched. Seattle patients were enrolled during active infection and followed longitudinally. The sequencing sample was made of peripheral blood. The gene calls are TRBV3-1 (or the pseudogene TRBV3-2) and TRBJ2-7; 8 bases map to TRBD2. The clonotype comes from a man aged 50 or older with COVID-19, enrolled during active disease. CDR3 sequence (DNA): TGTGCCAGCAGCCAAGAGGGATTAGCGGGGTTTGTCGAGCAGTACTTC. Amino acids: CASSQEGLAGFVEQYF.